This TCR beta chain is drawn from a study of identifying expanded T cells in peripheral blood (dated by TCRdb to the late 2010s). Study-level background: Separate aliquots of the same genomic DNA pool were sequenced to produce technical replicates, and four replicates were compared in pairs.

What the study reported, not specific to this receptor: The authors expected that over much longer intervals, such as months to years, biological variance in healthy repertoires might increase even further. Approximately 1.2 differentially abundant clones were flagged by the binomial model between technical replicates, whereas about 15 and 19 were flagged over around two weeks and four weeks, respectively. The beta-binomial model significantly reduced the number of clones called differentially abundant and the false-positive rate across all healthy-donor time intervals. Variance in clone template counts between approximately 2-week samples significantly increased with total template count across all healthy donors.

TCRbeta CDR3 regions were profiled with the immunoSEQ Assay using bias-controlled multiplex PCR amplification of genomic DNA. From the authors' description of their analysis: To quantify the absolute abundance of each unique TCRbeta CDR3 region, the sequences were collapsed and filtered. Differential abundance was assessed using a binomial (Fisher-equivalent) model and a beta-binomial model in which time-dependent variance fitted from healthy donors was added. Clones with fewer than 5 combined templates were removed, and differential abundance was called for clones with a Benjamini-Hochberg FDR below 0.01. Using the form v = (b*log(k)+a)^2, the beta-binomial variance was modeled as a function of the total template count across the two samples. This immuneACCESS table, as held by TCRdb, lists in-frame sequences with V and J called but not all clones. Of the missing ones, under half trace to an unresolved V gene in checked studies; the others have no known cause. That table is the source of V, J and clone size, and D and trimming were worked out from the DNA. The table for this sample lists under 120,000 clones; approximately 90% of them were counted only once. The top ten clones comprise less than 20% of the sample.

From the cysteine up to the phenylalanine, the CDR3 has a length of 13 residues. The read is trimmed to its CDR3 DNA, 39 bases read in frame from base 1. Reading the germline V gene gives CDR1 MDHEN and CDR2 SYDVKM. The V end loses 7 bases and the J end loses 6 bases, and a stretch of 13 bases separates them. During the collection period, no immune events, such as infections, were documented for the healthy donors. Blood repertoires from healthy donors were used as a training cohort for calibrating time-dependent variance in a beta-binomial model of differential abundance of T-cell clones. There were some ten healthy donors in the training cohort, of whom 3 were female and 7 were male. On average the donors were approximately 40 years old, and their ages spanned roughly 29 to 64 years. Obtained from a commercial supplier, whole blood was collected from each healthy donor at three time points set two to three weeks apart. For immunosequencing, genomic DNA was extracted from unsorted whole blood.

A remark on this clone: Its binding antigen is unknown. No base qualities exist here, and no much larger clone lies one base off it.

The clonotype originates from a person aged 18-69 years in good health. Sequenced sample: blood. Recombination linked TRBV28 to TRBJ1-5; no D segment can be confidently identified. The CDR3 protein: CASTPRRGQPQHF. The sequence in DNA is TGTGCCAGCACCCCACGGCGGGGTCAGCCCCAGCATTTT.